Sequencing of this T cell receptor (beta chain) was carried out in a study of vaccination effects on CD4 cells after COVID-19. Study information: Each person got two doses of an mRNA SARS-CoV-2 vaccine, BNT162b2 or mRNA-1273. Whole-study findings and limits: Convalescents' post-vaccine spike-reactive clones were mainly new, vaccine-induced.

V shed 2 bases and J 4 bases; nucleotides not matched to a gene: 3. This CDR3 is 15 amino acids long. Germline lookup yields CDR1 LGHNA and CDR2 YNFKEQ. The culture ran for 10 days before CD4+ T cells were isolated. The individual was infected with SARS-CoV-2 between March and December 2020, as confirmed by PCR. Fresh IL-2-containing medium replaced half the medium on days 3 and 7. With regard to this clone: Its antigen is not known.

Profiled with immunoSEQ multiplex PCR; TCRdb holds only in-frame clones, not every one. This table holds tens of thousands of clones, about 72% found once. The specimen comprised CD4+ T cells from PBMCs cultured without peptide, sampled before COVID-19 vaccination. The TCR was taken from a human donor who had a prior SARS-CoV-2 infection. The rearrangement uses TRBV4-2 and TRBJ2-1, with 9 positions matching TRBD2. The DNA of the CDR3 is TGTGCCAGCAGCCAAAGGACTAGCGATTACAATGAGCAGTTCTTC. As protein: CASSQRTSDYNEQFF.